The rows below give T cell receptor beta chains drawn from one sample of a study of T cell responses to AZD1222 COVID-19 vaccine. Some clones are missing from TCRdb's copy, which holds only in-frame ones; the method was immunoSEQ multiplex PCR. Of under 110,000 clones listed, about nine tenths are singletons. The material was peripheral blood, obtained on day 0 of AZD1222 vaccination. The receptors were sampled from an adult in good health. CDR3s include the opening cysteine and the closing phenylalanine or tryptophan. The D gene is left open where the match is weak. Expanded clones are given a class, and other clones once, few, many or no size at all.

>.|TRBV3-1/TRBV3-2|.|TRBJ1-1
TGTGCCAGCAGCCAAGGACAAGGGGGCACTGAAGCTTTCTTT
CASSQGQGGTEAFF
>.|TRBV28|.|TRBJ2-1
TGTGCCAGCAGTCCGATCTCCTACAATGAGCAGTTCTTC
CASSPISYNEQFF
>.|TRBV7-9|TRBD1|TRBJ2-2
TGTGCCAGCAGCTTAGGACAGGGAAACGGGGAGCTGTTTTTT
CASSLGQGNGELFF
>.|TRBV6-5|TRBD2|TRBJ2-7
TGTGCCAGCAGGACTAGCGGGAGCATCAACGAGCAGTACTTC
CASRTSGSINEQYF
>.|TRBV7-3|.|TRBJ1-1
TGTGCCAGCAGCCCCCAAGGGGTAGGCACTGAAGCTTTCTTT
CASSPQGVGTEAFF
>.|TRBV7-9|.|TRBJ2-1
TGTGCCAGCAGCTTATTTAGCTTGAACAATGAGCAGTTCTTC
CASSLFSLNNEQFF
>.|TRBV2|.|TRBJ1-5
TGTGCCAGCAAGGGAGGGACGGGGAATCAGCCCCAGCATTTT
CASKGGTGNQPQHF
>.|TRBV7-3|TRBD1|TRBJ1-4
TGTGCCAGCAGCTTAGATACGCGAGACAGGGTCCCAGCTGGAGAAAAACTGTTTTTT
CASSLDTRDRVPAGEKLFF
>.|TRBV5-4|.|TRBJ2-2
TGTGCCAGCAGCCCCCTAGACCTCGAACCAGGGGGGGAGCTGTTTTTT
CASSPLDLEPGGELFF
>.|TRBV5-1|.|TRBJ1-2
TGCGCCAGCAGCCCGGACGGGTCTAACTATGGCTACACCTTC
CASSPDGSNYGYTF
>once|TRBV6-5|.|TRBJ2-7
TGTGCCAGCGTTTGGGGGACCCAAGTTTACGAGCAGTACTTC
CASVWGTQVYEQYF
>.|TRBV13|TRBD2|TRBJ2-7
TGTGCCAGCAGCATACCCACCGGACTAGCGGGAGGTCACGAGCAGTACTTC
CASSIPTGLAGGHEQYF
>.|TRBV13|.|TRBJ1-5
TGTGCCAGCAGCTTAGGGCATAATAGCAATCAGCCCCAGCATTTT
CASSLGHNSNQPQHF
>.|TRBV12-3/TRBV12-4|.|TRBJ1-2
TGTGCCAGCAGGAGGACGGACTATGGCTACACCTTC
CASRRTDYGYTF
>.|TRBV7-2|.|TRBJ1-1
TGTGCCAGCAGCTTAGCGTTGGGGGGGATTGAAGCTTTCTTT
CASSLALGGIEAFF
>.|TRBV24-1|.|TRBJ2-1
TGTGCCACCAGTGATTTTACTGGACAGCAGTTCTTC
CATSDFTGQQFF
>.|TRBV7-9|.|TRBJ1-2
TGTGCCAGCAGCTCCCTGGGGGGCTACACCTTC
CASSSLGGYTF
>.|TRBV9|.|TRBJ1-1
TGTGCCAGCAGCGAGGGCCCCCGGGGCACTGAAGCTTTCTTT
CASSEGPRGTEAFF
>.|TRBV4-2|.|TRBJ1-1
TGTGCCAGCAGCCAAGCTTGGGGGGACACTGAAGCTTTCTTT
CASSQAWGDTEAFF
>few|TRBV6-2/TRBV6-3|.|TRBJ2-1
TGTGCCAGCAGTTATTCCGATGAGCAGTTCTTC
CASSYSDEQFF
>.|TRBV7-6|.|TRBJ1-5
TGTGCCAGCAGCTTAGCGGGCAGTCTGAACCAGCATTTT
CASSLAGSLNQHF
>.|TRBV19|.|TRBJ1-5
TGTGCCAGTAGTCTGACAGCATCGGGCAATCAGCCCCAGCATTTT
CASSLTASGNQPQHF
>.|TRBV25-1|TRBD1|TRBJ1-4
TGTGCCAGCAGTGGGACCGGGACAGGGAATGAAAAACTGTTTTTT
CASSGTGTGNEKLFF